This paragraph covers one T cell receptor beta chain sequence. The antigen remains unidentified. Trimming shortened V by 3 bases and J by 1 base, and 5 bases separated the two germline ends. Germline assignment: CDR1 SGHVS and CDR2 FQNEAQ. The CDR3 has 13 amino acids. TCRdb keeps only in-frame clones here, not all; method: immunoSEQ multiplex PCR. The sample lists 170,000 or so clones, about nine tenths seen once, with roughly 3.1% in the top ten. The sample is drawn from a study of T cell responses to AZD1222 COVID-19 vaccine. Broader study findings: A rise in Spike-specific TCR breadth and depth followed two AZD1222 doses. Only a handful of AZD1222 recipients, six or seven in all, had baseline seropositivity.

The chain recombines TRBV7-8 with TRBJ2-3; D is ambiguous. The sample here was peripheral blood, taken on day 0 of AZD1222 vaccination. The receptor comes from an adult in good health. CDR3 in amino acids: CASSFGGTDTQYF. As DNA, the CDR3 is TGTGCCAGCAGCTTCGGCGGCACAGATACGCAGTATTTT.